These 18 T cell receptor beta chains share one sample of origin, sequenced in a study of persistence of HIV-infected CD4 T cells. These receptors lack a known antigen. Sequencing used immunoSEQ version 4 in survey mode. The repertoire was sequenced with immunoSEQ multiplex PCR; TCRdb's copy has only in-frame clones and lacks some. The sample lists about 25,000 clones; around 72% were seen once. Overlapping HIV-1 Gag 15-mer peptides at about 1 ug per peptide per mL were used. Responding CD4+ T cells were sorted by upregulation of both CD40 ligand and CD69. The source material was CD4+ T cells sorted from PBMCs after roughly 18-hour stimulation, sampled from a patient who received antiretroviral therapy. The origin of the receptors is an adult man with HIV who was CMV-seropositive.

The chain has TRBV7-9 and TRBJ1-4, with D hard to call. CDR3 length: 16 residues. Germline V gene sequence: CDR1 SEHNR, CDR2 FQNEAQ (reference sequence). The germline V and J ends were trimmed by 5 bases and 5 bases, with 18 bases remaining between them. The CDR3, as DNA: TGTGCCAGCAGCGGGGAGAGGAGCCGGGCGAATGAAAAACTGTTTTTT. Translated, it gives CASSGERSRANEKLFF.

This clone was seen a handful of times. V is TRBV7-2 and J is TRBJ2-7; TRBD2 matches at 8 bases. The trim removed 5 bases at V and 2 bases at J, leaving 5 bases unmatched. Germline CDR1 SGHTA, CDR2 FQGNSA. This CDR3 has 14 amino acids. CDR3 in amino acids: CASSIPGGAYEQYF. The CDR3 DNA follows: TGTGCCAGCAGCATCCCCGGGGGGGCCTACGAGCAGTACTTC.

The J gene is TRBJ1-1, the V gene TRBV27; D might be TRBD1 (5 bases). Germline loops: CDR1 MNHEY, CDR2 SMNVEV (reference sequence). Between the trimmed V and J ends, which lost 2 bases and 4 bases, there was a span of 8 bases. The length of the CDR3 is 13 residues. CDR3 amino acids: CASSLVGGTEAFF. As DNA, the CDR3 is TGTGCCAGCAGTTTAGTCGGGGGCACTGAAGCTTTCTTT.

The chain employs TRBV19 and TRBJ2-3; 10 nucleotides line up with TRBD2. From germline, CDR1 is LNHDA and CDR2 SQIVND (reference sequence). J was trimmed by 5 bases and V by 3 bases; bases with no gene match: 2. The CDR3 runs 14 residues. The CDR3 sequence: CASSISSGGDTQYF. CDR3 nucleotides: TGTGCCAGTAGTATTTCTAGCGGGGGAGATACGCAGTATTTT.

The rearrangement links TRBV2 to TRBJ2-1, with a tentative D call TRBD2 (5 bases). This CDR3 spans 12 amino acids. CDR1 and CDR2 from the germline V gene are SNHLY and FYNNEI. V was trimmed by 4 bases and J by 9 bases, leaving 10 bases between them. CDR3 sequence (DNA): TGTGCCAGCAGTGCTGGACTTGTTGAGCAGTTCTTC. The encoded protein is CASSAGLVEQFF.

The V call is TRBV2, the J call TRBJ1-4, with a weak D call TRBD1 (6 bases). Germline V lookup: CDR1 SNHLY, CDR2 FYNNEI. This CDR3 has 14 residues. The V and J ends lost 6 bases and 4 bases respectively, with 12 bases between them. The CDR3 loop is CASRDSAVNEKLFF. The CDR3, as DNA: TGTGCCAGCAGGGACAGCGCAGTTAATGAAAAACTGTTTTTT.

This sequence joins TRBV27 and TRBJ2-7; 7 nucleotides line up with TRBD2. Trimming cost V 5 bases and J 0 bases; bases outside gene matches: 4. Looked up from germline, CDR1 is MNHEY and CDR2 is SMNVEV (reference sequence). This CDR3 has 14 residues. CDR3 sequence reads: CASSPRGVSYEQYF. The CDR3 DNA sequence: TGTGCCAGCAGTCCCCGGGGGGTCTCCTACGAGCAGTACTTC.

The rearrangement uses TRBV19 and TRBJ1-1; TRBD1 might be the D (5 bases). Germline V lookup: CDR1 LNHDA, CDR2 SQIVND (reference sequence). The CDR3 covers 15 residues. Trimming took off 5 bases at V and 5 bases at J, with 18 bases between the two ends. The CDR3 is CASSPRDAWRTEAFF. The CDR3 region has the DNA TGTGCCAGTAGTCCGCGGGACGCCTGGAGGACTGAAGCTTTCTTT.

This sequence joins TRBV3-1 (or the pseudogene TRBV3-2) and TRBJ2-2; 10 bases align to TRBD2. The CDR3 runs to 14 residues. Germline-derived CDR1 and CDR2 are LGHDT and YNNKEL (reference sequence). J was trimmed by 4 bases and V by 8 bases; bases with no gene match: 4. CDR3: CASRPSGGTGELFF. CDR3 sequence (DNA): TGTGCCAGCCGACCTAGCGGGGGCACCGGGGAGCTGTTTTTT.

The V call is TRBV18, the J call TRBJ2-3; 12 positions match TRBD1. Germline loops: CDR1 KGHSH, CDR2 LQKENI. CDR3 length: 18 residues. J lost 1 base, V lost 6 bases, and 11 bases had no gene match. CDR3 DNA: TGTGCCAGCTCCCCGGGACAGGGGGCCCACGGCGGCACAGATACGCAGTATTTT. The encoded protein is CASSPGQGAHGGTDTQYF.

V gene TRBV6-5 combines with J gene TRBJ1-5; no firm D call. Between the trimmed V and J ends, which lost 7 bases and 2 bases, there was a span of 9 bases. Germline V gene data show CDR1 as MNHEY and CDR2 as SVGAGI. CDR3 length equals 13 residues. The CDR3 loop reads CASNHAGNQPQHF. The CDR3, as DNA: TGTGCCAGCAATCATGCTGGCAATCAGCCCCAGCATTTT.

In DNA form, the CDR3 reads TGCGCCAGCAGCTTGGGGCAGGGGAATTATGAAAAACTGTTTTTT. Encoded protein: CASSLGQGNYEKLFF. The rearrangement joins TRBV5-1 to TRBJ1-4, with a weak D call TRBD1 (6 bases). Trimming removed 0 bases at V and 6 bases at J, with 12 bases between. This CDR3 has 15 residues. CDR1 is SGHRS, CDR2 YFSETQ, per germline.

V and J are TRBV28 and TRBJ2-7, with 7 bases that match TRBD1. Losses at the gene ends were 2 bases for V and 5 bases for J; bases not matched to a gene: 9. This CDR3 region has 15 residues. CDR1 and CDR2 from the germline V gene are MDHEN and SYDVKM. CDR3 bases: TGTGCCAGCAGTTTACTGACAGGGCAAAGGAACGAGCAGTACTTC. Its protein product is CASSLLTGQRNEQYF.

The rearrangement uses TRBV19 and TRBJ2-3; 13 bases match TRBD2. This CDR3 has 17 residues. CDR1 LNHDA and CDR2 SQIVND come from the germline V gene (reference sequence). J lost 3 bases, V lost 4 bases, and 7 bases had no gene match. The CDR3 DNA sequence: TGTGCCAGTAGTACCGGGACTAGCGGGGCTCGGACAGATACGCAGTATTTT. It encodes CASSTGTSGARTDTQYF.

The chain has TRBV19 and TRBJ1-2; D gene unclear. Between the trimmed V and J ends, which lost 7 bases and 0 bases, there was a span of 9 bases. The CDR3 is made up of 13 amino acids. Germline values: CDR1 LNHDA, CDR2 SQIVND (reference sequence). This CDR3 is CASKPPTNYGYTF. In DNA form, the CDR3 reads TGTGCCAGTAAACCCCCTACTAACTATGGCTACACCTTC.

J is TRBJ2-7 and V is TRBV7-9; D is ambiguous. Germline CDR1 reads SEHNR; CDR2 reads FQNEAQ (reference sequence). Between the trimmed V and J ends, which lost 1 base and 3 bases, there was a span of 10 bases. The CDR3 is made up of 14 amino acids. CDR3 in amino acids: CASSLGGLGYEQYF. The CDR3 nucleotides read TGTGCCAGCAGCTTAGGAGGTTTAGGCTACGAGCAGTACTTC.

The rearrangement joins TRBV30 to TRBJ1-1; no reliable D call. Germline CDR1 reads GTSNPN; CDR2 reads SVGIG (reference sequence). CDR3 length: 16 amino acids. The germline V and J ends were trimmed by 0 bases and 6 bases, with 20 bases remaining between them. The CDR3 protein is CAWSVQFGPLGSEAFF. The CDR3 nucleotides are TGTGCCTGGAGTGTACAATTTGGCCCCTTGGGCTCTGAAGCTTTCTTT.

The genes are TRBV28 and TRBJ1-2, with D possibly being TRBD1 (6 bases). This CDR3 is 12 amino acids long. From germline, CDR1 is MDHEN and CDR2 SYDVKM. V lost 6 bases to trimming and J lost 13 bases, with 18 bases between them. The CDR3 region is CASRGGRQVSTF. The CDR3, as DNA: TGTGCCAGCAGGGGCGGTCGACAGGTTTCCACCTTC.